This T cell receptor beta chain was sequenced during a study of technical replicates of blood from a few donors. Deletions cut 4 bases from V and 2 bases from J, with 8 bases between. This CDR3 region has 13 residues. Germline V CDR1 and CDR2: SNHLY, FYNNEI. The table came from immunoSEQ multiplex PCR; TCRdb's copy has only in-frame clones and leaves some out. The sample holds 45,000 to 65,000 clones, about 95% seen once. This clonotype was sampled from a human donor in good health. Some clones in this sample may be carry-over from other donors' samples. Sequences were obtained from PBMCs. The V gene is TRBV2, the J gene TRBJ1-2, with D maybe TRBD1 (5 bases). The CDR3 DNA is TGTGCCAGCAGTGTACAGGCGAACTATGGCTACACCTTC. Translation gives CASSVQANYGYTF.